This is a list of T cell receptor beta chains from one sample in a study of human T cells and chemical hapten exposure. TCRdb reprocessed the RACE reads via MiXCR and lists one record per CDR3 protein. The sample includes roughly 30,000 distinct CDR3 sequences, roughly 10% seen only once; the top ten take 6.6%. Sample: whole blood, taken in connection with sensitization to the hapten diphenylcyclopropenone (DPC). Receptor source: a man aged 30 to 45 with alopecia areata. Some clones in this sample may be carry-over from other donors' samples. Each CDR3 is given with its conserved first and last residue. The D gene is left open where the match is weak. Size is omitted from some rows. Given values are once, few, many or a class for expanded clones.

V gene,J gene,clone size,D gene,CDR3 protein,CDR3 DNA
TRBV5-1,TRBJ2-5,few,TRBD1,CASSENRGRTETQYF,TGCGCCAGCAGCGAGAACAGGGGGCGGACGGAGACCCAGTACTTC
TRBV3-1,TRBJ1-3,many,TRBD1,CASSRTTGLGSGNTIYF,TGTGCCAGCAGCCGTACGACAGGGTTGGGCTCTGGAAACACCATATATTTT
TRBV18,TRBJ2-5,many,TRBD2,CASSQGLEGETQYF,TGTGCCAGCTCACAGGGACTAGAGGGAGAGACCCAGTACTTC
TRBV6-5,TRBJ1-1,many,TRBD1,CASSSTSSGGSNTEAFF,TGTGCCAGCAGTTCGACCTCCTCAGGGGGCTCGAACACTGAAGCTTTCTTT
TRBV19,TRBJ2-7,few,.,CASSMGGPGTPYEQYF,TGTGCCAGTAGTATGGGCGGACCGGGGACCCCCTACGAGCAGTACTTC
TRBV7-6,TRBJ2-2,many,.,CASSPRGTEYTGELFF,TGTGCCAGCAGCCCCCGCGGGACAGAGTACACCGGGGAGCTGTTTTTT
TRBV12-3/TRBV12-4,TRBJ2-6,.,.,CASSYGSGANVLTF,TGTGCCAGCAGTTACGGGTCTGGGGCCAACGTCCTGACTTTC
TRBV7-9,TRBJ1-1,few,.,CASSRNTEAFF,TGTGCCAGCAGCAGAAACACTGAAGCTTTCTTT
TRBV11-2,TRBJ2-7,many,TRBD2,CASSLELAGSYEQYF,TGTGCCAGCAGCTTAGAACTAGCGGGCTCCTACGAGCAGTACTTC
TRBV6-1,TRBJ1-2,.,.,CASSDNRADYGYTF,TGTGCCAGCAGTGACAACAGAGCAGACTATGGCTACACCTTC
TRBV6-5,TRBJ2-6,many,.,CASSLEGANGANVLTF,TGTGCCAGCAGTTTGGAGGGGGCGAATGGGGCCAACGTCCTGACTTTC
TRBV9,TRBJ1-6,few,TRBD1,CASSVGRGPWKDSPLHF,TGTGCCAGCAGCGTTGGCAGGGGGCCTTGGAAAGATTCACCCCTCCACTTT
TRBV12-5,TRBJ2-3,many,.,CASGSDGATDTQYF,TGTGCTAGTGGCTCGGACGGAGCCACAGATACGCAGTATTTT
TRBV11-2,TRBJ2-1,.,.,CASSPLPYNEQFF,TGTGCCAGCAGCCCCCTCCCCTACAATGAGCAGTTCTTC
TRBV19,TRBJ2-6,.,.,CASSRTVDGANVLTF,TGTGCCAGTAGTAGGACAGTGGACGGGGCCAACGTCCTGACTTTC
TRBV7-2,TRBJ2-7,many,.,CASSFFSHEQYF,TGTGCCAGCAGCTTTTTCTCCCACGAGCAGTACTTC